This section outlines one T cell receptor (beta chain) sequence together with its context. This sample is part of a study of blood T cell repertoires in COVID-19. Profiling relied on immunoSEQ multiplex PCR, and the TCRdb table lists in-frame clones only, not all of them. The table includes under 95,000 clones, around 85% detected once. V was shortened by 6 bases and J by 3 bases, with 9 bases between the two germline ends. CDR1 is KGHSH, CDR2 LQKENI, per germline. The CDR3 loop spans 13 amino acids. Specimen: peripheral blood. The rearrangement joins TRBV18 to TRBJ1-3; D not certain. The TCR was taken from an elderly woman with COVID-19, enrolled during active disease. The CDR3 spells CASSPPGGNTIYF. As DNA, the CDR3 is TGTGCCAGCTCCCCCCCCGGTGGAAACACCATATATTTT.